The clone carrying this T cell receptor beta chain came up many times. Its cognate antigen is unknown. This sample was taken from a study of T-cell reconstitution after alpha-beta-depleted transplantation in children. Study-wide points: Several hundred graft clones that had expanded were reportedly the source of alpha-beta T cells about two months after transplant.

The CDR3 consists of 14 residues. Germline lookup yields CDR1 DFQATT and CDR2 SNEGSKA (reference sequence). Trimming shortened V by 3 bases and J by 1 base, and 12 bases separated the two germline ends. Researchers prepared the TCRbeta library using unique molecular identifiers, the study reports. TCRdb itself ran the PCR reads through MiXCR, one entry per CDR3 protein. The repertoire includes more than 85,000 distinct CDR3 sequences, roughly 7.1% of them detected once, and about 17% sits in the top ten. The V gene is TRBV20-1, the J gene TRBJ1-1; D remains ambiguous. The sequence derives from a boy under 10 years old with acute lymphoblastic leukemia, due to receive a stem cell transplant. The sample was PBMCs, taken before TCRalphabeta/CD19-depleted stem cell transplant. The CDR3 DNA reads TGCAGTGCTAGTTCGGCTAATAAGAACACTGAAGCTTTCTTT. Protein sequence: CSASSANKNTEAFF.